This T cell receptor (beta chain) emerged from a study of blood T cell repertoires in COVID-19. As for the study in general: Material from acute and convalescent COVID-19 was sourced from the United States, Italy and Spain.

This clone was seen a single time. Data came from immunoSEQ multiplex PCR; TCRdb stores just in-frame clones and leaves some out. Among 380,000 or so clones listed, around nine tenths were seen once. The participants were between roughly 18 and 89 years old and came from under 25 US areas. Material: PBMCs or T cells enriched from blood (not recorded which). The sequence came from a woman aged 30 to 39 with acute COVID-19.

CDR3 protein: CASSPGSGANVLTF. Here the CDR3 DNA reads TGTGCCAGCAGCCCAGGGTCCGGGGCCAACGTCCTGACTTTC. The rearrangement joins TRBV6-4 to TRBJ2-6, with a weak D call TRBD1 (5 bases). V lost 6 bases, J lost 4 bases, and 10 bases lay in between. Germline V CDR1 and CDR2: MRHNA, SNTAGT. The CDR3 runs to 14 residues.